One T cell receptor beta chain is described in this entry. This clonotype was recorded many times. It has no known antigen specificity. Base-call qualities are not available, and no considerably larger clone is one nucleotide away. The record originates from a study of blood T cells in healthy people across ages (dated by TCRdb to 2014 to 2015). A note on the overall study: In model experiments, template switching captured about one uniquely barcoded TCR beta cDNA molecule for every two T cells. The donors were split into four age groups: young (average 16 years), middle-aged (roughly 39), aged (approximately 59) and long-lived (about 74). The study analyzed two additional independent replicas of 1 million unique cDNA reads from the same blood draw for two donors, one aged 18 to 30 and one aged 80 or older. To track age-related changes in TCR beta repertoire diversity, the study relied on deep sequencing normalized with unique cDNA molecular identifiers. To avoid experimental bias, donors of different ages were distributed randomly across sequencing lanes. Beyond this particular receptor, the publication reports: Compared with the aged group, more naive CD4+ T cells, fewer expanded clones and increased TCR diversity were shown by the long-lived group, suggesting age selection. Observed TCR beta diversity per million T cells fell roughly linearly with age, and a significant reduction was already apparent by age about 43. Because profiling used bulk unsorted PBMCs, naive and antigen-experienced compartments could not be compared conclusively. Estimates of total diversity based on one million sequenced T cells were regarded as lower bounds and as underestimates. The percentage of naive T cells measured by flow cytometry correlated strongly with observed TCR beta diversity. Because the CMV infection status of the donors was unknown, age-related changes in expanded clonotypes may potentially have been confounded.

Donors were 40 or so systemically healthy Caucasian individuals from Russia aged roughly 6 to 90 years. Each donor gave ten milliliters of peripheral blood, collected into EDTA-treated Vacutainer tubes. Ficoll-Paque density-gradient centrifugation was used to isolate PBMCs, with at least 7 million obtained per sample. Trizol reagent was used to extract total RNA from PBMCs, with at least 5.5 micrograms per sample. For every donor, flow cytometry on a PBMC aliquot measured the percentage of naive CD45RAhigh/CD27high T cells. Counted from cysteine to phenylalanine, this CDR3 has 13 amino acids. Of the read, only the CDR3 DNA is kept; its 39 bases are in frame from base 1. The junction shows trimming of 3 bases on V and 2 bases on J, and the gene matches do not reach 1 base of it. For CDR1 and CDR2, the germline V gene (reference sequence) lists DFQATT and SNEGSKA. Preparation of the library involved 5' RACE. The sequencing machine was an Illumina HiSeq 2500. A second about 6 to 11 cycle PCR used a sample-barcoded 5' primer and a J-beta primer mix. A unique molecular identifier was introduced onto each TCR beta cDNA molecule by a template-switch 5' adaptor carrying 12 random nucleotides. Each sample yielded at least 2.5 million CDR3-containing paired-end reads. First-strand cDNA synthesis was performed from all RNA using the Mint cDNA synthesis kit, with priming by a TRBC-specific oligonucleotide. Following uracil-DNA glycosylase treatment, a first 18-cycle PCR with universal primers M1SS and BC2_uni_R was performed on all cDNA. Under the source paper's analysis protocol: For normalization, 1 million high-quality reads, each with a distinct molecular identifier, were randomly selected from each sample. Reads with shared molecular identifiers were discarded instead of being binned into consensus sequences. CDR3 identification, clonotype clustering and error correction used MiTCR with a Q25 quality threshold and the strictest error-elimination algorithm. A nonparametric unseen species model with Euler transformation was used to estimate lower-bound total TCR beta diversity. Clones were called with MiXCR by TCRdb after fastp trimmed the public reads at Q25, and only in-frame beta chains were retained. Rows merge per CDR3 protein into single entries with the most common DNA and genes. The V and J calls, along with clone size, are taken from TCRdb and not from the paper's own processing. A total of some 640,000 distinct CDR3 sequences appear in this sample, about 30% of them only once. The ten top clones hold approximately 15% of the sample.

Recombination linked TRBV20-1 to TRBJ2-3; 8 junctional bases match TRBD2. The clonotype comes from a woman older than 75 in good health. The sequenced material came from blood. The nucleotide sequence reads TGCAGTGCTAGCGGGGGGGACACAGATACGCAGTATTTT. Translated, this is CSASGGDTDTQYF.